These 16 T cell receptor beta chains were all obtained from the same sample, sequenced in a study of blood T cell repertoires in COVID-19. Sequenced by immunoSEQ multiplex PCR; TCRdb stores in-frame clones only, minus some. The table has about 190,000 clones, approximately 86% seen once. Sequenced input: peripheral blood. The receptors originated from an elderly woman with active or convalescent COVID-19.

The chain joins TRBV6-5 to TRBJ1-2, with D maybe TRBD1 (6 bases). Germline CDR1 is MNHEY and CDR2 is SVGAGI. V lost 4 bases and J lost 4, with 16 bases in between. The CDR3 covers 15 residues. The CDR3 sequence: CASSSQGTLLYGYTF. Here the CDR3 DNA reads TGTGCCAGCAGTTCCCAAGGGACACTACTCTATGGCTACACCTTC.

A few counts support this clone. The chain combines TRBV28 with TRBJ1-4; D gene ambiguous. The CDR3 covers 12 residues. Trimming stripped 3 bases from V and 13 bases from J, with 12 bases between. CDR1 is MDHEN, CDR2 SYDVKM, per germline. CDR3: CASSLGLPGLFF. The DNA of the CDR3 is TGTGCCAGCAGTTTGGGCTTACCTGGACTGTTTTTT.

The chain combines TRBV6-1 with TRBJ2-1; TRBD1 matches 9 bases. The junction had 8 bases not matched to a gene; V was cut back by 6 bases and J by 8 bases. The CDR3 has 14 residues. Germline values: CDR1 MNHNS, CDR2 SASEGT. CDR3 sequence reads: CASRKGQGTYEQFF. The CDR3 DNA sequence: TGTGCCAGCAGAAAGGGACAGGGTACCTATGAGCAGTTCTTC.

This sequence joins TRBV7-9 and TRBJ1-1, with 8 bases identical to TRBD1. The germline V gene encodes CDR1 SEHNR and CDR2 FQNEAQ (reference sequence). V lost 3 bases to trimming and J lost 6 bases; unmatched junction nucleotides: 6. CDR3 length: 14 amino acids. The chain's CDR3 is CASSFGRGLSEAFF. The DNA for the CDR3 is TGTGCCAGCAGCTTTGGCAGGGGGCTATCTGAAGCTTTCTTT.

V gene TRBV4-1 combines with J gene TRBJ2-7; 7 bases line up with TRBD2. The CDR3 is 15 residues long. Germline V gene sequence: CDR1 MGHRA, CDR2 YSYEKL. Unmatched junction bases numbered 8, after V lost 1 base and J lost 5 bases. The CDR3 nucleotides read TGCGCCAGCAGCCAAGTGGGCGGGAGATTGAACGAGCAGTACTTC. Amino acids: CASSQVGGRLNEQYF.

The gene calls are TRBV9 and TRBJ2-1; D gene ambiguous. V was pared by 2 bases and J by 8 bases, with 8 bases between. Looked up from germline, CDR1 is SGDLS and CDR2 is YYNGEE. The CDR3 loop spans 12 amino acids. In DNA, the CDR3 is TGTGCCAGCAGCGTTCTTGGAGATGAGCAGTTCTTC. This gives the protein CASSVLGDEQFF.

This clone was picked up one time. J is TRBJ1-5 and V is TRBV7-9, with TRBD1 matching 10 bases. After removal of 5 bases from V and 5 bases from J, the junction contained 9 bases not matched to a gene. The CDR3 sequence is 16 residues long. CDR1 is SEHNR and CDR2 is FQNEAQ in the germline V gene (reference sequence). CDR3 sequence reads: CASSRGQGGYYQPQHF. DNA for the CDR3: TGTGCCAGCAGCCGCGGACAGGGGGGCTACTATCAGCCCCAGCATTTT.

V usage is TRBV9 and J usage is TRBJ1-2; unclear D gene. Trimming removed 4 bases at V and 4 bases at J, with 17 bases between. CDR1 and CDR2 from the germline V gene are SGDLS and YYNGEE. The CDR3 loop spans 15 amino acids. CDR3 in DNA: TGTGCCAGCAGCCTAGCCCTGGGCAGCCCCTATGGCTACACCTTC. As protein: CASSLALGSPYGYTF.

The J gene is TRBJ2-1, the V gene TRBV4-1; 11 bases align to TRBD2. The CDR3 contains 17 residues. Trimming at V came to 4 bases and at J to 7 bases, leaving 12 bases not matched to a gene. Germline values: CDR1 MGHRA, CDR2 YSYEKL. CDR3 sequence reads: CASSLRLAGSRTNEQFF. As DNA, the CDR3 is TGCGCCAGCAGCCTCCGACTAGCGGGATCTAGGACAAATGAGCAGTTCTTC.

The V and J genes are TRBV4-1 and TRBJ2-5; TRBD2 aligns across 8 bases. This CDR3 contains 16 residues. Per the germline V gene, CDR1 is MGHRA and CDR2 is YSYEKL. Trimming removed 1 base from V and 0 bases from J; junction bases left unmatched: 4. The CDR3 bases are TGCGCCAGCAGCCAAGGCAGCGGGAGCCACCAAGAGACCCAGTACTTC. Amino acid sequence: CASSQGSGSHQETQYF.

The V call is TRBV7-9, the J call TRBJ1-4; no clear D. The CDR3 covers 14 residues. CDR1 is SEHNR, CDR2 FQNEAQ, per germline (reference sequence). Trimming removed 0 bases from V and 5 bases from J, with 7 bases in between. The DNA of the CDR3 is TGTGCCAGCAGCTTAGCAGCGGCAAATGAAAAACTGTTTTTT. This sequence encodes CASSLAAANEKLFF.

The gene calls are TRBV18 and TRBJ2-3; no definite D call. The CDR3 has 14 residues. V lost 2 bases, J lost 1 base, and 7 bases lay in between. Germline V gene sequence: CDR1 KGHSH, CDR2 LQKENI. Here the CDR3 reads CASSPSAGTDTQYF. The CDR3 nucleotides read TGTGCCAGCTCACCAAGTGCAGGCACAGATACGCAGTATTTT.

The chain is built from TRBV5-1 and TRBJ1-1, with D uncertain. CDR3 length: 17 amino acids. V was pared by 0 bases and J by 0 bases, with 15 bases between. CDR1 SGHRS and CDR2 YFSETQ come from the germline V gene. CDR3 coding DNA: TGCGCCAGCAGCTTGGCCAGAGCGGTGAGCATGAACACTGAAGCTTTCTTT. Amino acids: CASSLARAVSMNTEAFF.

The chain is built from TRBV2 and TRBJ2-2; weak D call: TRBD1 (6 bases). Per germline, CDR1 SNHLY and CDR2 FYNNEI. The ends were cut back, 8 bases at V and 4 bases at J, with 14 bases in the middle. The CDR3 covers 14 residues. The CDR3 spells CASVSRTATGELFF. CDR3 bases: TGTGCCAGCGTTTCCAGGACAGCCACCGGGGAGCTGTTTTTT.

CDR3 nucleotides: TGTGCCAGCAGTGTCCTTCCCTTTGGGGAGCTGTTTTTT. This sequence encodes CASSVLPFGELFF. This rearrangement joins TRBV12-3 or TRBV12-4 to TRBJ2-2; D remains unclear. The V end lost 5 bases, the J end lost 8 bases, and 12 bases lay between the germline ends. The CDR3 runs to 13 residues.

The rearrangement links TRBV9 to TRBJ2-2; D uncertain. The CDR3 sequence is 16 residues long. In germline, CDR1 is SGDLS, CDR2 YYNGEE. The V and J ends lost 0 bases and 6 bases respectively, with 15 bases between them. In DNA, the CDR3 is TGTGCCAGCAGCGTAGTAACACAGCCTGGGTCCGGGGAGCTGTTTTTT. Translating it yields CASSVVTQPGSGELFF.